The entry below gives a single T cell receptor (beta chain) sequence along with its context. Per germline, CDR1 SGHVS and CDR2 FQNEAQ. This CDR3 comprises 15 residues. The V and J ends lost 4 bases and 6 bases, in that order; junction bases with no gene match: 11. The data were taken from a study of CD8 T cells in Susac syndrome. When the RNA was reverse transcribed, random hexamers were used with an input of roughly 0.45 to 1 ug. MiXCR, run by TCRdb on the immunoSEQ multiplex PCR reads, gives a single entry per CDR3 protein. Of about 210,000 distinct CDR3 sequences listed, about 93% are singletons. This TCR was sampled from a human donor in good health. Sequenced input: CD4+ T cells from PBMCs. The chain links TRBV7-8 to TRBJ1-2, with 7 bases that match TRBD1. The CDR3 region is CASSSTLQGHHGYTF. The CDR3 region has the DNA TGTGCCAGCAGCTCGACGTTACAGGGGCACCATGGCTACACCTTC.